The rows below give T cell receptor beta chains drawn from one sample of a study of cytomegalovirus exposure and HLA in healthy donors. Method: immunoSEQ multiplex PCR; TCRdb's copy keeps in-frame clones and lacks some. The sample includes about 230,000 clones, 77% seen only once; the top ten take roughly 2.5%. What was sequenced was PBMCs. The receptors were sampled from a woman aged 60 to 75 in good health and CMV-seropositive. Both conserved end residues are part of each CDR3.

j_call v_call cdr3_aa
TRBJ2-7 TRBV13 CASSSSGYEQYF
TRBJ2-1 TRBV11-2 CASSRTPTPSYNEQFF
TRBJ2-1 TRBV11-1 CASSFPVWPASYNEQFF
TRBJ2-5 TRBV6-1 CASSSDGETQYF
TRBJ1-4 TRBV6-1 CASSELRGEEKLFF
TRBJ2-3 TRBV7-7 CASSSFGLPGDTQYF
TRBJ2-1 TRBV11-2 CASRFSGSTYNEQFF
TRBJ1-1 TRBV27 CASSSLGTAVNTEAFF
TRBJ2-7 TRBV6-5 CASRTTSGSYEQYF
TRBJ2-5 TRBV6-1 CASSEGRKGETQYF
TRBJ1-2 TRBV5-1 CASRLTGGHGYTF
TRBJ2-1 TRBV5-1 CASSPRQGFYSYNEQFF
TRBJ2-7 TRBV23-1 CASSQSTGVCDEQYF
TRBJ1-2 TRBV19 CASTNAGGLAYGYTF
TRBJ2-7 TRBV30 CAWSPSAYEQYF
TRBJ2-2 TRBV9 CASSVVGQRTGELFF
TRBJ2-7 TRBV6-6 CASRTGGASYEQYF
TRBJ1-3 TRBV4-3 CASSQDRFRLYSGNTIYF
TRBJ2-3 TRBV18 CASSPTSDGGTDTQYF
TRBJ1-2 TRBV5-4 CATRVQGGYYGYTF
TRBJ2-7 TRBV18 CASSATSGGAGVSEQYF
TRBJ2-3 TRBV5-8 CASSVQGFSDTQYF
TRBJ2-5 TRBV11-2 CASSRDRGEETQYF
TRBJ2-5 TRBV27 CASSLGGRYQETQYF
TRBJ1-1 TRBV7-3 CASSFSATEAFF
TRBJ2-3 TRBV10-2 CASSELPSTNGKDTQYF
TRBJ1-5 TRBV7-8 CASSLARAYSNQPQHF
TRBJ2-7 TRBV7-9 CASSLRQGTGEQYF
TRBJ1-1 TRBV13 CASSLRTGSMNTEAFF
TRBJ2-7 TRBV4-3 CASSRTGTGTYEQYF
TRBJ2-5 TRBV4-2 CASSQESGTGARGTQYF
TRBJ1-1 TRBV11-2 CASSQDSFEAFF